The T cell receptor beta chain described here comes from a study of persistence of HIV-infected CD4 T cells. General observations from the study: Rare CMV-responding cells carrying HIV-1 proviruses were not analyzed separately for TCR.

The stimulus was lysate of CMV-infected fibroblasts, approximately 9.7 ug/mL. Memory cells lacking CD40L and CD69 with high CD45RO were sorted. For at least 4 years, plasma HIV-1 RNA was undetectable (<50 copies/mL). This was the immunoSEQ version 4 assay in survey mode. Each sample used up to 1 ug genomic DNA diluted to around 9.5 ng/uL. Using immunoSEQ multiplex PCR, the repertoire was profiled, and TCRdb retains in-frame clones only, with some absent. The data contain 25,000 to 35,000 clones, about four fifths of them singletons. About this clone: Its target is not known.

This clonotype was sampled from an adult man with HIV who was CMV-seropositive. Material: CD4+ T cells sorted from PBMCs after 18-hour stimulation, obtained from a patient who received antiretroviral therapy.

The CDR3 bases are TGTGCCTATAGAAGGCCCAGGAGCTCCTACGAGCAGTACTTC. Translation gives CAYRRPRSSYEQYF. The chain recombines TRBV3-1 (or the pseudogene TRBV3-2) with TRBJ2-7; no clear D gene. V was trimmed by 11 bases and J by 0 bases, leaving 17 bases between them. Germline V gives CDR1 LGHDT, CDR2 YNNKEL (reference sequence). The length of the CDR3 is 14 residues.